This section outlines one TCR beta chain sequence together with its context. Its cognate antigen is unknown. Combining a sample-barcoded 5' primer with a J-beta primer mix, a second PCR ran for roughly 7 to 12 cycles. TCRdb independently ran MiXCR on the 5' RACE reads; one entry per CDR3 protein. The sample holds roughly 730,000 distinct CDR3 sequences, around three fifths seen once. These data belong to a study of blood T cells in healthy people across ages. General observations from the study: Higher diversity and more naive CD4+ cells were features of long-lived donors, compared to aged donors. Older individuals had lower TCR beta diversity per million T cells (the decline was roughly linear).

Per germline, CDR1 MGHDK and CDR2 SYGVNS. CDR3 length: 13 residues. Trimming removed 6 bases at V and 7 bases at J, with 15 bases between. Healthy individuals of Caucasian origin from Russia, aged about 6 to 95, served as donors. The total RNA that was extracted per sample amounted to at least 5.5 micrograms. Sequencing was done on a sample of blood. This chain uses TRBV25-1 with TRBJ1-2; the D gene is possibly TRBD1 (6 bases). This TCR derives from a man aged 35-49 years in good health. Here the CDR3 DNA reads TGTGCCAGCAGCGGACAGAAACTGAGTGGCTACACCTTC. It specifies CASSGQKLSGYTF.